This T cell receptor (beta chain) was recorded in a study of blood T cell repertoires in COVID-19. Study context: Acute-phase and convalescent COVID-19 samples originated in the United States, Italy and Spain. In each case, the material was cDNA or gDNA derived from T cells, B-cell-depleted T cells, or PBMCs.

Source study methods: The authors estimated nucleated cell counts from reference gene primer amplification. Profiled with immunoSEQ multiplex PCR; TCRdb holds only in-frame clones, not every one. V and J calls and clone size come straight from that table; D and trimming were deduced from the DNA. The sample has approximately 170,000 clones, about nine tenths seen once. Germline V gives CDR1 SGHTA, CDR2 FQGNSA. The V gene lost 5 bases and the J gene lost 4 bases, with 11 bases spanning the gap. This CDR3 has 13 residues. The rearrangement joins TRBV7-2 to TRBJ1-2, with a tentative D call TRBD1 (5 bases). The sample taken for sequencing was peripheral blood. This TCR was recovered from a man in his 70s with acute or convalescent COVID-19. The CDR3 DNA reads TGTGCCAGCAGCCTGGGGGGGGTCTATGGCTACACCTTC. This translates into CASSLGGVYGYTF.